This entry lists 19 T cell receptor beta chains sequenced from one sample in a study of blood T cell repertoires in COVID-19. Sequencing was performed with immunoSEQ multiplex PCR; in TCRdb, only in-frame clones are kept and a portion is missing. The repertoire holds about 87,000 clones, roughly 86% seen once, with roughly 5% in the top ten. Sequencing was carried out using peripheral blood. All receptors derive from a man aged 40-49 years with acute or convalescent COVID-19.

The chain carries TRBV7-3 and TRBJ1-1, with 7 bases identical to TRBD1. Losses at the gene ends were 4 bases for V and 1 base for J; bases not matched to a gene: 6. This CDR3 spans 15 amino acids. Germline loops: CDR1 SGHTA, CDR2 FQGTGA. The CDR3 region has the DNA TGTGCCAGCAGCTCCCGACAGGGTGGGAACACTGAAGCTTTCTTT. This codes for CASSSRQGGNTEAFF.

This chain connects TRBV30 to TRBJ1-1; no clear D. Germline V gene data show CDR1 as GTSNPN and CDR2 as SVGIG (reference sequence). The ends were cut back, 0 bases at V and 1 base at J, with 15 bases in the middle. This CDR3 spans 16 amino acids. The CDR3: CAWSVRHLARNTEAFF. In DNA, the CDR3 is TGTGCCTGGAGTGTAAGACACCTTGCGAGGAACACTGAAGCTTTCTTT. Filled out from reference TRBV30 and TRBJ1-1, the complete variable domain reads SQTIHQWPATLVQPVGSPLSLECTVEGTSNPNLYWYRQAAGRGLQLLFYSVGIGQISSEVPQNLSASRPQDRQFILSSKKLLLSDSGFYLCAWSVRHLARNTEAFFGQGTRLTVV.

The J gene is TRBJ2-2, the V gene TRBV19; D call uncertain. The CDR3 is 13 amino acids. The V gene lost 3 bases and the J gene lost 6 bases, with 8 bases spanning the gap. Germline assignment: CDR1 LNHDA and CDR2 SQIVND (reference sequence). The DNA for the CDR3 is TGTGCCAGTAGTATGGTATGGCCCGGGGAGCTGTTTTTT. This sequence encodes CASSMVWPGELFF.

The chain couples TRBV29-1 to TRBJ1-1, with TRBD1 identical over 11 bases. The length of the CDR3 is 14 residues. The germline V gene encodes CDR1 SQVTM and CDR2 ANQGSEA. The V gene end was trimmed by 7 bases and the J gene end by 2 bases; junction bases not matched to a gene: 6. CDR3 region: CSAAGQGVNTEAFF. Written as DNA, the CDR3 is TGCAGCGCTGCGGGACAGGGGGTAAACACTGAAGCTTTCTTT.

This chain connects TRBV3-1 (or the pseudogene TRBV3-2) to TRBJ1-3; no firm D call. The CDR3 length is 15 residues. Trimming left V 0 bases short and J 0 bases short, with 6 bases between. The V gene's germline CDR1 is LGHDT and CDR2 YNNKEL (reference sequence). CDR3 residues: CASSQDTVSGNTIYF. The CDR3 DNA is TGTGCCAGCAGCCAAGATACAGTCTCTGGAAACACCATATATTTT.

The chain has TRBV18 and TRBJ2-7, with D perhaps TRBD1 (7 bases). Germline CDR1 reads KGHSH; CDR2 reads LQKENI. This CDR3 spans 11 amino acids. The V and J ends lost 7 bases and 6 bases respectively, with 10 bases between them. CDR3 sequence: CASFQGGEQYF. CDR3 DNA: TGTGCCAGCTTCCAGGGGGGCGAGCAGTACTTC.

In this sample, this clone turned up a few times. This chain uses TRBV7-9 with TRBJ1-4; D is unclear. The CDR3 totals 13 residues. Germline loops: CDR1 SEHNR, CDR2 FQNEAQ (reference sequence). The germline V and J ends were trimmed by 0 bases and 8 bases, with 7 bases remaining between them. DNA for the CDR3: TGTGCCAGCAGCTTAGCGGCCGGGGAAAAACTGTTTTTT. This sequence encodes CASSLAAGEKLFF.

The gene calls are TRBV7-6 and TRBJ1-6; no reliable D call. Trimming shortened V by 1 base and J by 7 bases, and 11 bases separated the two germline ends. The CDR3 is made up of 15 amino acids. Germline lookup yields CDR1 SGHVS and CDR2 FNYEAQ. The chain's CDR3 is CASSLEADFNSPLHF. CDR3 DNA: TGTGCCAGCAGCTTAGAGGCGGATTTCAATTCACCCCTCCACTTT.

CDR3 sequence: CASSLELAANNEQFF. The CDR3 DNA follows: TGCGCCAGCAGCTTGGAACTAGCGGCTAACAATGAGCAGTTCTTC. The chain is built from TRBV5-1 and TRBJ2-1; 8 bases are a match to TRBD2. Germline V CDR1 and CDR2: SGHRS, YFSETQ. Losses at the gene ends were 0 bases for V and 5 bases for J; bases not matched to a gene: 4. This CDR3 has 15 amino acids.

This clone came up a few times. This chain connects TRBV3-1 (or the pseudogene TRBV3-2) to TRBJ1-2; D remains unclear. CDR3 size: 12 residues. The germline V gene encodes CDR1 LGHDT and CDR2 YNNKEL (reference sequence). V was pared by 4 bases and J by 5 bases, with 8 bases between. As DNA, the CDR3 is TGTGCCAGCAGCCCGGGAAGGTATGGCTACACCTTC. Protein product: CASSPGRYGYTF.

This clone was recorded a few times. This sequence joins TRBV5-5 and TRBJ1-5; D is uncertain. This CDR3 comprises 15 residues. The ends were cut back, 4 bases at V and 4 bases at J, with 15 bases in the middle. Germline CDR1 is SGHKS and CDR2 is YYEKEE (reference sequence). The CDR3 protein is CASSTRTGLNQPQHF. DNA of the CDR3: TGTGCCAGCAGCACGCGGACTGGCCTGAATCAGCCCCAGCATTTT.

The chain has TRBV6-2 or TRBV6-3 and TRBJ2-3, with 9 bases aligning to TRBD1. The V gene's germline CDR1 is MNHEY and CDR2 SVGEGT. The CDR3 totals 16 residues. V lost 5 bases, J lost 3 bases, and 9 bases stayed unmatched. The CDR3 DNA reads TGTGCCAGCAGTACCCGGGACAGGGTATGGACAGATACGCAGTATTTT. Translated, it gives CASSTRDRVWTDTQYF.

The chain has TRBV19 and TRBJ1-6; D is unresolved. The CDR3 loop spans 14 amino acids. V was cut by 7 bases and J by 0 bases, with 7 bases left in between. The germline CDR1 and CDR2 sequences are LNHDA and SQIVND (reference sequence). CDR3 sequence: CASTGSSYNSPLHF. The CDR3 DNA follows: TGTGCCAGTACGGGGAGCTCCTATAATTCACCCCTCCACTTT.

This clone has a handful of counts. This sample also contains other DNA sequences that code for the same CDR3. The chain joins TRBV19 to TRBJ1-1; D gene uncertain. The CDR3 runs 13 residues. Germline CDR1 LNHDA, CDR2 SQIVND (reference sequence). V lost 1 base and J 1 base, leaving 4 bases between the germline ends. CDR3 protein: CASSIGQNTEAFF. The CDR3 DNA sequence: TGTGCCAGTAGTATAGGACAGAACACTGAAGCTTTCTTT.

The rearrangement uses TRBV6-2 or TRBV6-3 and TRBJ1-1; TRBD1 is a possible D gene (5 bases). The CDR3 covers 14 residues. From germline, CDR1 is MNHEY and CDR2 SVGEGT. Trimming stripped 6 bases from V and 2 bases from J, with 13 bases between. This CDR3 reads CASSWRDGNTEAFF. The DNA for the CDR3 is TGTGCCAGCAGCTGGCGGGACGGCAACACTGAAGCTTTCTTT.

V usage is TRBV19 and J usage is TRBJ1-1; 9 positions agree with TRBD1. The CDR3 has 16 amino acids. Germline CDR1 and CDR2: LNHDA and SQIVND (reference sequence). J lost 0 bases, V lost 9 bases, and 11 bases had no gene match. The CDR3 reads CASNGQGTGVNTEAFF. The CDR3 DNA reads TGTGCCAGCAATGGACAGGGGACCGGGGTGAACACTGAAGCTTTCTTT.

The gene calls are TRBV9 and TRBJ1-1; possible D gene TRBD1, 5 bases. The CDR3 totals 15 residues. Per germline, CDR1 SGDLS and CDR2 YYNGEE. Trimming pared 2 bases from V and 2 bases from J, leaving 13 bases between. The CDR3 DNA is TGTGCCAGCAGCGTCCTAGGGGCGATCAACACTGAAGCTTTCTTT. This translates into CASSVLGAINTEAFF.

This chain joins TRBV12-3 or TRBV12-4 and TRBJ2-5; 7 nucleotides line up with TRBD2. The CDR3 extends over 13 amino acids. J lost 3 bases, V lost 8 bases, and 6 bases had no gene match. The DNA for the CDR3 is TGTGCCAGCGGGAACGCGGGGGAAGAGACCCAGTACTTC. Its translation: CASGNAGEETQYF.

This chain uses TRBV7-9 with TRBJ1-2; no reliable D call. CDR1 and CDR2 (germline): SEHNR, FQNEAQ (reference sequence). CDR3 length: 14 amino acids. Deletions cut 0 bases from V and 8 bases from J, with 13 bases between. CDR3 bases: TGTGCCAGCAGCTTAGCCCGGTCCATGGAGGGCTACACCTTC. Translated, it gives CASSLARSMEGYTF.